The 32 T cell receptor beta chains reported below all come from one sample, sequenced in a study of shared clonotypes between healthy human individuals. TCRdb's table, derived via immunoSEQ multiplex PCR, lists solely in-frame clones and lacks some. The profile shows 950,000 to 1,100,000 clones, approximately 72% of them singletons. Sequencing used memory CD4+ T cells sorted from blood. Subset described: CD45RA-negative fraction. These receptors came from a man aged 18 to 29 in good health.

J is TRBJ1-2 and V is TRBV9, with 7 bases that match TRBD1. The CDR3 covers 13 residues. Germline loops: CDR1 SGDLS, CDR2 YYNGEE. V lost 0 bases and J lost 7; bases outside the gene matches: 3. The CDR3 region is CASSVEGASGYTF. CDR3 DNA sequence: TGTGCCAGCAGCGTAGAGGGGGCGAGTGGCTACACCTTC. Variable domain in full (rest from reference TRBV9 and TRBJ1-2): DSGVTQTPKHLITATGQRVTLRCSPRSGDLSVYWYQQSLDQGLQFLIQYYNGEERAKGNILERFSAQQFPDLHSELNLSSLELGDSALYFCASSVEGASGYTFGSGTRLTVV.

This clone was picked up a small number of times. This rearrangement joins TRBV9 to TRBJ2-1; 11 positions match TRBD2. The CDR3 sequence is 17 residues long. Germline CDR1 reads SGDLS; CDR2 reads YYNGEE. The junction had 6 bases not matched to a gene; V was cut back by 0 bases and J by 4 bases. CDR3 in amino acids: CASSVVVLAGGYNEQFF. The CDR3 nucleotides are TGTGCCAGCAGCGTAGTAGTTTTAGCGGGGGGGTACAATGAGCAGTTCTTC.

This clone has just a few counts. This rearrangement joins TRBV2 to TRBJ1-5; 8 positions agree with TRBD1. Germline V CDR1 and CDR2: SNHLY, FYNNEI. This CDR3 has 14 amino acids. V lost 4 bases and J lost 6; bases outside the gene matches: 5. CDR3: CASSVQGAGQPQHF. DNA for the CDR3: TGTGCCAGCAGTGTTCAGGGGGCAGGTCAGCCCCAGCATTTT.

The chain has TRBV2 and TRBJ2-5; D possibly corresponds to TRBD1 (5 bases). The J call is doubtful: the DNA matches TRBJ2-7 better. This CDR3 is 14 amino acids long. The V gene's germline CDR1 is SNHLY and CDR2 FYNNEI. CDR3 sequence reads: CASSLGQRPYEQYF. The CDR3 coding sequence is TGTGCCAGCAGTCTAGGACAAAGGCCCTACGAGCAGTACTTC.

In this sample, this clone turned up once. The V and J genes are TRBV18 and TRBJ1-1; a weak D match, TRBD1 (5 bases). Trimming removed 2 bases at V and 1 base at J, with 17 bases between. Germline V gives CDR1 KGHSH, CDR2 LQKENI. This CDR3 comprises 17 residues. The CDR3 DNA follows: TGTGCCAGCTCACCAATGATTGGGGAGGGGTCGAACACTGAAGCTTTCTTT. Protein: CASSPMIGEGSNTEAFF.

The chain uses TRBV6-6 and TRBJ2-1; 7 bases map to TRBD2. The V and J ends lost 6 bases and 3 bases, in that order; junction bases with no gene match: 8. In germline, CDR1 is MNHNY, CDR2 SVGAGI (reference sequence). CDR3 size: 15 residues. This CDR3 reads CASSLRGGVYNEQFF. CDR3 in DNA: TGTGCCAGCAGCCTCCGGGGAGGGGTCTACAATGAGCAGTTCTTC.

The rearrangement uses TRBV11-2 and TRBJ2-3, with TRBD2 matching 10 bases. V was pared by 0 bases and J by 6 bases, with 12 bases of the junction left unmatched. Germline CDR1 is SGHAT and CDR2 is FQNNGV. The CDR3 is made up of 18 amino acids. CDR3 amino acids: CASSLDLGLAGVSDTQYF. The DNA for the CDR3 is TGTGCCAGCAGCTTAGATCTTGGGCTAGCGGGAGTTTCGGATACGCAGTATTTT.

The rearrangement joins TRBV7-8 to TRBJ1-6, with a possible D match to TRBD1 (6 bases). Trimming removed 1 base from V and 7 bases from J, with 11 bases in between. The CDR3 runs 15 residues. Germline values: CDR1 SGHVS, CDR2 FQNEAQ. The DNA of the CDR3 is TGTGCCAGCAGCTTAGAGGTCAGGGGCAATTCACCCCTCCACTTT. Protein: CASSLEVRGNSPLHF. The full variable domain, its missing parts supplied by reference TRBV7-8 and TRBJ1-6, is GAGVSQSPRYKVAKRGQDVALRCDPISGHVSLFWYQQALGQGPEFLTYFQNEAQLDKSGLPSDRFFAERPEGSVSTLKIQRTQQEDSAVYLCASSLEVRGNSPLHFGNGTRLTVT.

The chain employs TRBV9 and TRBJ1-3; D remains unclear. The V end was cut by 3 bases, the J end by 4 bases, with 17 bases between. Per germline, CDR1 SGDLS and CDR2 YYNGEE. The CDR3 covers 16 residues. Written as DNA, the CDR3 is TGTGCCAGCAGCGCCGGGGAGGGAATGTCCGGAAACACCATATATTTT. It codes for CASSAGEGMSGNTIYF.

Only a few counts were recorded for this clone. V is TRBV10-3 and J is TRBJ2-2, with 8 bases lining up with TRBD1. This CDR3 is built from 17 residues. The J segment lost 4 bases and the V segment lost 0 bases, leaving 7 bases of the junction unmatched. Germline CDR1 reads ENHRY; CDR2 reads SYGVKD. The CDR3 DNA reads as TGTGCCATCAGTGAGTCCGCAGGGGGCCCAAGCACCGGGGAGCTGTTTTTT. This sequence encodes CAISESAGGPSTGELFF.

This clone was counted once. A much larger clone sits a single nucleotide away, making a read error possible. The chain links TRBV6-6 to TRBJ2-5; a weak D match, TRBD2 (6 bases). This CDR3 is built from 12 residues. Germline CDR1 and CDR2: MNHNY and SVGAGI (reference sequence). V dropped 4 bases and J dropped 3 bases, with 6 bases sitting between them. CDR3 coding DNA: TGTGCCAGCAGTTGGGGGGAAGAGACCCAGTACTTC. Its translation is CASSWGEETQYF.

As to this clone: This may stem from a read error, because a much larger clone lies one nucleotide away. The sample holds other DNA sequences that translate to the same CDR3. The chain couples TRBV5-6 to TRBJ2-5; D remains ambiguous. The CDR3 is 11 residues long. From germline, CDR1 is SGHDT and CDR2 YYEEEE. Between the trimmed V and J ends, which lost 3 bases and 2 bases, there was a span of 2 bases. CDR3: CASSSQETQYF. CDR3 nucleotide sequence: TGTGCCAGCAGCTCTCAAGAGACCCAGTACTTC.

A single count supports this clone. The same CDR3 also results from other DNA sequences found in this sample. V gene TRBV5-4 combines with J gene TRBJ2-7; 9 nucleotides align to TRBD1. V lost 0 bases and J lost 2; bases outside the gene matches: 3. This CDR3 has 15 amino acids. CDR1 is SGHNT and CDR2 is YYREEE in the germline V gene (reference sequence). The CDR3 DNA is TGTGCCAGCAGCTTGGCGGGACAGGGTGCCTACGAGCAGTACTTC. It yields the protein CASSLAGQGAYEQYF.

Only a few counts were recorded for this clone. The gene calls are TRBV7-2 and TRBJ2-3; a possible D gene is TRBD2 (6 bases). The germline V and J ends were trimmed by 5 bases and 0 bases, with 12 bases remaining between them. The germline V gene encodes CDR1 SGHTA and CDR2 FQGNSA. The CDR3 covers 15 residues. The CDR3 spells CASSPIADSTDTQYF. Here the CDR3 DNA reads TGTGCCAGCAGCCCCATAGCGGATAGCACAGATACGCAGTATTTT. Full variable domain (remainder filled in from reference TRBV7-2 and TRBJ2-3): GAGVSQSPSNKVTEKGKDVELRCDPISGHTALYWYRQSLGQGLEFLIYFQGNSAPDKSGLPSDRFSAERTGGSVSTLTIQRTQQEDSAVYLCASSPIADSTDTQYFGPGTRLTVL.

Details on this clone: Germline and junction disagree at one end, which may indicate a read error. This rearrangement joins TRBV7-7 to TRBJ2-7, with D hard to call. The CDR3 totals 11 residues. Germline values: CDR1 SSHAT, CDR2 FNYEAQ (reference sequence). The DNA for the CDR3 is TGTGCTAGCAGCTTAACACCGGAGCAGTACTTC. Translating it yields CASSLTPEQYF.

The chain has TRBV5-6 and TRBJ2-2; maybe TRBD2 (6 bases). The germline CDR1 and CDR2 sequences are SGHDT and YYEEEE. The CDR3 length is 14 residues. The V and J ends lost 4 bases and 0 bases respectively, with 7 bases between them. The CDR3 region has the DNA TGTGCCAGCAGCCGACTAGCGAACACCGGGGAGCTGTTTTTT. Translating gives CASSRLANTGELFF.

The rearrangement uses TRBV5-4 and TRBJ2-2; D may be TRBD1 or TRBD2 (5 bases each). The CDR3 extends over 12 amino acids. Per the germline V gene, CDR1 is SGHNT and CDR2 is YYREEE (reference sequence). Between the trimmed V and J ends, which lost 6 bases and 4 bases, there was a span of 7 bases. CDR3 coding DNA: TGTGCCAGCAACGGGGCCACCGGGGAGCTGTTTTTT. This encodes CASNGATGELFF.

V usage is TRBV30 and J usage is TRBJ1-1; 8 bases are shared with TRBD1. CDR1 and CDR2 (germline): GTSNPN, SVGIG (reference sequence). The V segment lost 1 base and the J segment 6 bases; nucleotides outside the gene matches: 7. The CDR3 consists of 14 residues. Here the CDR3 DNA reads TGTGCCTGGAGTGGGACAGGGAGTGGGGCTGAAGCTTTCTTT. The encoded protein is CAWSGTGSGAEAFF.

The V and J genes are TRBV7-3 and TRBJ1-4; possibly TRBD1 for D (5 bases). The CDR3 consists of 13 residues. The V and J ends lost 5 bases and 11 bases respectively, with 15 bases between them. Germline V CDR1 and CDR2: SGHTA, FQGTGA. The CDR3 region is CASSQDGGSKLFF. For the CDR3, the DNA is TGTGCCAGCAGCCAGGACGGGGGTTCGAAACTGTTTTTT. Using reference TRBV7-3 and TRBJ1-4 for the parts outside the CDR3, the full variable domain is GAGVSQTPSNKVTEKGKYVELRCDPISGHTALYWYRQSLGQGPEFLIYFQGTGAADDSGLPNDRFFAVRPEGSVSTLKIQRTERGDSAVYLCASSQDGGSKLFFGSGTQLSVL.

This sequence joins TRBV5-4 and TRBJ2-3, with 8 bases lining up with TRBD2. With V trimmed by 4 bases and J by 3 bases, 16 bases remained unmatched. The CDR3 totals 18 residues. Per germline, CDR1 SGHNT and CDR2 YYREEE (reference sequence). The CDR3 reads CASSQRAPLAGLTDTQYF. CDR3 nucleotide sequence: TGTGCCAGCAGCCAAAGAGCCCCCCTAGCGGGCCTTACAGATACGCAGTATTTT.

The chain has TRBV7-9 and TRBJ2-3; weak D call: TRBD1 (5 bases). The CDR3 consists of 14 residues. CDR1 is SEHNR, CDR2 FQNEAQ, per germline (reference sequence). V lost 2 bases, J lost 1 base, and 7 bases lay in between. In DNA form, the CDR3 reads TGTGCCAGCAGCTTATTAGGGGGCACAGATACGCAGTATTTT. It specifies CASSLLGGTDTQYF.

In nucleotides, the CDR3 is TGTGCCAGCAGTGAAGGGCAGGGAGGCAACATTCAGTACTTC. Its protein is CASSEGQGGNIQYF. The chain uses TRBV2 and TRBJ2-4, with a possible D match to TRBD2 (6 bases). Trimming removed 1 base from V and 7 bases from J, with 11 bases in between. Germline CDR1 SNHLY, CDR2 FYNNEI. The CDR3 has 14 amino acids.

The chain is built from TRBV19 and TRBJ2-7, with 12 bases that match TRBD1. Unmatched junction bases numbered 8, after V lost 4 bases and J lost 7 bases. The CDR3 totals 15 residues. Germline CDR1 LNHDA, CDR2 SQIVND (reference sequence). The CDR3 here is CASSRPGQGAWEQYF. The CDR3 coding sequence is TGTGCCAGTAGTAGACCGGGACAGGGGGCTTGGGAGCAGTACTTC.

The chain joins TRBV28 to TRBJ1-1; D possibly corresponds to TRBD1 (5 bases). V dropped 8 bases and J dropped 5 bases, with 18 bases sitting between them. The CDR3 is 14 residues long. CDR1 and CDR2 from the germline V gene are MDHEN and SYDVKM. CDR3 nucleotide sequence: TGTGCCAGCGGGCCAGGGAGTGGGAAGACTGAAGCTTTCTTT. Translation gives CASGPGSGKTEAFF.

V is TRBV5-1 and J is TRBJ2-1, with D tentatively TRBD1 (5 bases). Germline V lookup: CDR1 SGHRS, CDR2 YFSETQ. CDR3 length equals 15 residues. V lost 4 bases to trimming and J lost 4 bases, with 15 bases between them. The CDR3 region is CASSPSNDRYNEQFF. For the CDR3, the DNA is TGCGCCAGCAGCCCCTCCAACGACAGATACAATGAGCAGTTCTTC.

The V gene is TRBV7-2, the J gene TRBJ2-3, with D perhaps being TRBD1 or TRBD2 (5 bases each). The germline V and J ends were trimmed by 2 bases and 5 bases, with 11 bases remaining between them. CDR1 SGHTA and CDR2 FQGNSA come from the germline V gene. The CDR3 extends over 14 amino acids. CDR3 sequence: CASSLQTGRDTQYF. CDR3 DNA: TGTGCCAGCAGCTTACAAACGGGACGAGATACGCAGTATTTT.

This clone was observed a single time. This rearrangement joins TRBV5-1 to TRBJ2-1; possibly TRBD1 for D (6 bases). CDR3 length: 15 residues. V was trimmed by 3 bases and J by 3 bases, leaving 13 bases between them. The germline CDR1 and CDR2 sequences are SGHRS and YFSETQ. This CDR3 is CASSSDDRSYNEQFF. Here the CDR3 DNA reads TGCGCCAGCAGCTCCGATGACAGGAGCTACAATGAGCAGTTCTTC.

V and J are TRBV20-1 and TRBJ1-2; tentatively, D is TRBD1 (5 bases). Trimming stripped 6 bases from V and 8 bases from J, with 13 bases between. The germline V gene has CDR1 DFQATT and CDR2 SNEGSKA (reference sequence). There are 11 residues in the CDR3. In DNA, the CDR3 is TGCAGTGCCGGCCCGGGGGAGGGCTACACCTTC. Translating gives CSAGPGEGYTF.

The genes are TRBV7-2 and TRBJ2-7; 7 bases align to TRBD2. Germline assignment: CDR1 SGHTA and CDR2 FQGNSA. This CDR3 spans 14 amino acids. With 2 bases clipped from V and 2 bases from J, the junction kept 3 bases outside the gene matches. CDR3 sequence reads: CASSLSGAAYEQYF. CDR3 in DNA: TGTGCCAGCAGCTTAAGCGGGGCGGCCTACGAGCAGTACTTC.

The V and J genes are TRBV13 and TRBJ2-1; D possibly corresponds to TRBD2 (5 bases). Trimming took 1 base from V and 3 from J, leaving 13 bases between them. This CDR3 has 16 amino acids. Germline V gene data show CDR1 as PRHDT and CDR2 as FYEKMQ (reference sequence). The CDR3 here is CASSLVGGRNYNEQFF. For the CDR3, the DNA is TGTGCCAGCAGCTTAGTTGGCGGGCGGAACTACAATGAGCAGTTCTTC.

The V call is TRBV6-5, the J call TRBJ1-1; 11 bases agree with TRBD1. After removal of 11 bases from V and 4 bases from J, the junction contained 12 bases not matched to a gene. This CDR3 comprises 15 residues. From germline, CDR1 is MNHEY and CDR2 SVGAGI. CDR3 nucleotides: TGTGCCGCTGAAGGACAGGGGGCTCCCGGCACTGAAGCTTTCTTT. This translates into CAAEGQGAPGTEAFF.

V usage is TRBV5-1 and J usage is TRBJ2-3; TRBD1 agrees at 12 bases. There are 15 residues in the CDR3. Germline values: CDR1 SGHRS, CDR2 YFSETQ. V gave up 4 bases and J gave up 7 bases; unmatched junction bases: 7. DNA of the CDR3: TGCGCCAGCAGCAACCCGGGACAGGGGGCCAATACGCAGTATTTT. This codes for CASSNPGQGANTQYF.